This TCR beta chain was retrieved from a study of blood T cell repertoires in COVID-19. Profiling relied on immunoSEQ multiplex PCR, and the TCRdb table lists in-frame clones only, not all of them. The sample lists about 46,000 clones, roughly 88% seen once, with about a sixth in the top ten. J was trimmed by 7 bases and V by 5 bases; bases with no gene match: 8. This CDR3 region has 14 residues. Germline V gene lookup returns CDR1 SGHNT and CDR2 YENEEA. This chain connects TRBV11-3 to TRBJ2-1; TRBD1 aligns across 7 bases. The sequence was collected from a human donor in a cohort sampled during active COVID-19. The donor label of this sample is uncertain. The sequenced sample consisted of peripheral blood. The DNA for the CDR3 is TGTGCCAGCAGCCCAACAGGGGCTGGAAATGAGCAGTTCTTC. Translating gives CASSPTGAGNEQFF.